Below, 17 T cell receptor beta chains from the same sample are listed, as sequenced in a study of T cells in Graves' hyperthyroidism and ophthalmopathy. TCR beta CDR3 sequences were amplified from RNA transcripts. The HTBI primer set was used in a first-round RT-PCR of the TCR CDR3. TCRdb fed the multiplex PCR reads into MiXCR, producing one record per CDR3 protein. This sample has about 420,000 distinct CDR3 sequences, with 15% to 18% found just once. Sequencing input: blood. The receptors were sampled from a woman aged 18 to 35 with Graves' hyperthyroidism.

This clonotype was recorded at least ten times. The rearrangement links TRBV20-1 to TRBJ2-1, with 7 bases matching TRBD2. The CDR3 consists of 17 residues. J gave up 0 bases and V 0 bases, and 8 bases lay outside the gene matches. Germline V gives CDR1 DFQATT, CDR2 SNEGSKA (reference sequence). The CDR3 reads CSARDPSAGSSYNEQFF. In DNA, the CDR3 is TGCAGTGCTAGAGACCCATCAGCGGGGAGCTCCTACAATGAGCAGTTCTTC.

The chain employs TRBV6-5 and TRBJ1-1; 8 positions match TRBD1. J gave up 10 bases and V 6 bases, and 13 bases lay outside the gene matches. Germline V CDR1 and CDR2: MNHEY, SVGAGI. CDR3 length: 14 residues. The CDR3 loop is CASSYQDRVGRAFF. CDR3 nucleotides: TGTGCCAGCAGCTACCAGGACAGGGTAGGGCGAGCTTTCTTT.

There are a few counts of this clonotype. The J gene is TRBJ2-2, the V gene TRBV6-5; 10 positions agree with TRBD1. There are 15 residues in the CDR3. V was pared by 2 bases and J by 4 bases, with 1 base of the junction left unmatched. Germline-derived CDR1 and CDR2 are MNHEY and SVGAGI. The CDR3 loop is CASSYRDRGTGELFF. CDR3 nucleotide sequence: TGTGCCAGCAGTTACCGGGACAGGGGCACCGGGGAGCTGTTTTTT.

This clonotype occurred many times. The chain carries TRBV6-1 and TRBJ2-3; TRBD2 matches at 12 bases. CDR3 length: 15 amino acids. V lost 4 bases, J lost 4 bases, and 3 bases stayed unmatched. Germline CDR1 reads MNHNS; CDR2 reads SASEGT. CDR3 sequence: CASSGLAGASDTQYF. CDR3 nucleotides: TGTGCCAGCAGTGGACTAGCGGGAGCATCAGATACGCAGTATTTT.

In this sample, this clonotype turned up many times. The chain is built from TRBV3-1 and TRBJ1-1; D is undetermined. This CDR3 is 12 amino acids long. The germline V gene encodes CDR1 LGHDT and CDR2 YNNKEL (reference sequence). Trimming removed 4 bases from V and 11 bases from J, with 14 bases in between. The CDR3 loop is CASSLGNKAAFF. The CDR3 DNA sequence: TGTGCCAGCAGCCTCGGGAACAAGGCCGCTTTCTTT.

This clonotype was seen at least ten times. This chain uses TRBV28 with TRBJ2-7, with 8 bases lining up with TRBD2. CDR3 length: 13 residues. The V gene's germline CDR1 is MDHEN and CDR2 SYDVKM. Trimming removed 5 bases from V and 5 bases from J; junction bases left unmatched: 5. CDR3 protein: CASSDFGRDEQYF. In DNA, the CDR3 is TGTGCCAGCAGTGACTTCGGGAGGGACGAGCAGTACTTC.

This clonotype was seen ten or more times. The chain recombines TRBV6-1 with TRBJ1-1; D remains unclear. This CDR3 is built from 13 residues. V was pared by 6 bases and J by 7 bases, with 15 bases between. Germline-derived CDR1 and CDR2 are MNHNS and SASEGT. CDR3 sequence reads: CASSLTILGEAFF. The CDR3 bases are TGTGCCAGCAGCCTAACGATCTTGGGTGAAGCTTTCTTT.

CDR3 nucleotides: TGTGCCAGCAGTTACTTACAGGGGTTCTATGGCTACACCTTC. Translating gives CASSYLQGFYGYTF. The chain uses TRBV6-5 and TRBJ1-2, with 7 bases fitting TRBD1. The CDR3 is 14 residues long. V gave up 1 base and J gave up 4 bases; unmatched junction bases: 3. Germline V gives CDR1 MNHEY, CDR2 SVGAGI.

This clonotype was seen repeatedly, ten times or more. The chain recombines TRBV20-1 with TRBJ2-3; 11 bases line up with TRBD2. CDR1 and CDR2 (germline): DFQATT, SNEGSKA (reference sequence). The CDR3 has 14 residues. Trimming cost V 6 bases and J 5 bases; bases outside gene matches: 7. CDR3 amino acids: CSADSGGAGDTQYF. CDR3 bases: TGCAGTGCAGATAGCGGGGGGGCAGGAGATACGCAGTATTTT.

This clonotype was observed many times. The V and J genes are TRBV7-9 and TRBJ2-5; 12 nucleotides align to TRBD2. The length of the CDR3 is 15 residues. V lost 5 bases to trimming and J lost 4 bases; unmatched junction nucleotides: 5. CDR1 is SEHNR and CDR2 is FQNEAQ in the germline V gene (reference sequence). In DNA, the CDR3 is TGTGCCAGCAGCCTCCCTAGCGGGGGGGGAGAGACCCAGTACTTC. This encodes CASSLPSGGGETQYF.

This rearrangement joins TRBV14 to TRBJ1-2, with 7 bases lining up with TRBD1. Per germline, CDR1 SGHDN and CDR2 FVKESK. The length of the CDR3 is 14 residues. Losses at the gene ends were 4 bases for V and 7 bases for J; bases not matched to a gene: 9. The CDR3 here is CASSRVRGNVGYTF. The CDR3 DNA sequence: TGTGCCAGCAGCCGAGTCAGGGGGAACGTTGGCTACACCTTC.

The J gene is TRBJ1-4, the V gene TRBV7-2, with D unclear. V gave up 0 bases and J gave up 7 bases, with 6 bases separating them. The length of the CDR3 is 13 residues. CDR1 is SGHTA and CDR2 is FQGNSA in the germline V gene. The CDR3 nucleotides read TGTGCCAGCAGCTTAGCCCGTGCTGAAAAACTGTTTTTT. As protein: CASSLARAEKLFF.

At least ten counts were recorded for this clonotype. V and J are TRBV28 and TRBJ1-1, with D possibly matching TRBD1 (6 bases). V lost 3 bases to trimming and J lost 2 bases, with 16 bases between them. Germline V gives CDR1 MDHEN, CDR2 SYDVKM. This CDR3 has 16 amino acids. This CDR3 is CASSFAIGTTNTEAFF. The CDR3 DNA sequence: TGTGCCAGCAGTTTTGCCATCGGGACAACTAACACTGAAGCTTTCTTT.

This clonotype was counted ten times or more. The chain recombines TRBV11-2 with TRBJ1-5; D gene unclear. This CDR3 spans 14 amino acids. V was clipped by 1 base and J by 4 bases, with 8 bases between them. Germline loops: CDR1 SGHAT, CDR2 FQNNGV. CDR3 nucleotide sequence: TGTGCCAGCAGCTTAGCCGACATTAATCAGCCCCAGCATTTT. Its protein is CASSLADINQPQHF. Full variable domain (rest looked up from reference TRBV11-2 and TRBJ1-5): EAGVAQSPRYKIIEKRQSVAFWCNPISGHATLYWYQQILGQGPKLLIQFQNNGVVDDSQLPKDRFSAERLKGVDSTLKIQPAKLEDSAVYLCASSLADINQPQHFGDGTRLSIL.

The genes are TRBV4-1 and TRBJ2-1; D ambiguous. Germline lookup yields CDR1 MGHRA and CDR2 YSYEKL. The CDR3 is 14 amino acids. Between the trimmed V and J ends, which lost 8 bases and 0 bases, there was a span of 11 bases. CDR3 amino acids: CASLDLSSYNEQFF. The CDR3 DNA reads TGCGCCAGCTTGGACCTGAGCTCCTACAATGAGCAGTTCTTC.

This clonotype was seen just once. Being one base from a much bigger clone, this may be a read error. The conserved closing phenylalanine or tryptophan is absent in this CDR3, likely reflecting a read error. V is TRBV11-2 and J is TRBJ1-1; D gene unclear. Germline CDR1 and CDR2: SGHAT and FQNNGV. This CDR3 comprises 12 residues. Trimming removed 1 base from V and 10 bases from J, with 10 bases in between. DNA of the CDR3: TGTGCCAGCAGCTTAGGGGCAGTGGGAGCTTTCCTT. Its translation is CASSLGAVGAFL.

This clonotype was seen at least ten times. V and J are TRBV24-1 and TRBJ2-5, with 11 bases fitting TRBD2. V dropped 4 bases and J dropped 4; count of bases not matched to a gene: 4. CDR1 and CDR2 (germline): KGHDR, SFDVKD. CDR3 length equals 15 residues. DNA for the CDR3: TGTGCCACCAGTGACCCCACTAGCGGGAGAGAGACCCAGTACTTC. As protein: CATSDPTSGRETQYF.